These 14 T cell receptor beta chains were sequenced from one sample in a study of cytomegalovirus exposure and HLA in healthy donors (dated by TCRdb to between 2016 and 2019). Library generation was performed with the immunoSEQ multiplex PCR assay. For the multiplex PCR, a mixture combining 60 forward primers for TCR Vbeta segments and 13 reverse primers for TCR Jbeta segments was used. TCRdb's version of the immuneACCESS table is confined to in-frame rearrangements and falls short of the full clone set. An unresolved V gene accounts for under half of the shortfall where checked; the remainder is of unknown origin. This sample has 120,000 to 150,000 clones in its table, and roughly 80% of those were observed once. The ten largest clones capture more than 4% of the sample. The material sequenced was PBMCs. These receptors all stem from a man in his forties in good health and CMV-seropositive.

This chain joins TRBV15 and TRBJ1-2; no reliable D call. CDR1 LNHNV and CDR2 YYDKDF come from the germline V gene (reference sequence). The germline V and J ends were trimmed by 1 base and 4 bases, with 19 bases remaining between them. The CDR3 spans 17 residues. The CDR3 reads CATSRGTPSGAGYGYTF. CDR3 in DNA: TGTGCCACCAGCAGAGGGACTCCATCAGGCGCGGGCTATGGCTACACCTTC.

This clone was seen a handful of times. A far larger clone is one nucleotide away, so this likely arose from a read error. Other DNA sequences of this sample code for an identical CDR3. The V and J genes are TRBV7-2 and TRBJ2-7; tentative D call: TRBD1 (6 bases). Per the germline V gene, CDR1 is SGHTA and CDR2 is FQGNSA. The CDR3 covers 17 residues. Trimming cost V 5 bases and J 3 bases, with 23 bases left between them. CDR3 coding DNA: TGTGCCAGCAGCCAAGATTTAGCGCCAGGGGATCACTACGAGCAGTACTTC. Amino acids: CASSQDLAPGDHYEQYF.

V is TRBV15 and J is TRBJ2-7, with TRBD1 matching over 7 bases. Germline lookup yields CDR1 LNHNV and CDR2 YYDKDF (reference sequence). There are 15 residues in the CDR3. The ends lost 3 bases at V and 5 bases at J; junction bases unmatched: 10. CDR3 nucleotides: TGTGCCACCAGCAGGGATACAGGGGTTGTTCACGAGCAGTACTTC. The encoded protein is CATSRDTGVVHEQYF.

The V gene is TRBV25-1, the J gene TRBJ2-3, with TRBD2 matching over 7 bases. Germline-derived CDR1 and CDR2 are MGHDK and SYGVNS. The CDR3 totals 14 residues. The V segment lost 8 bases and the J segment 4 bases; nucleotides outside the gene matches: 9. The CDR3 protein is CASRTGGSADTQYF. CDR3 DNA: TGTGCCAGCCGCACGGGGGGTTCGGCAGATACGCAGTATTTT.

This chain connects TRBV5-4 to TRBJ2-3; D is perhaps TRBD2 (6 bases). The CDR3 covers 14 residues. Germline V gene lookup returns CDR1 SGHNT and CDR2 YYREEE (reference sequence). Trimming took 2 bases from V and 11 from J, leaving 18 bases between them. The CDR3 DNA reads TGTGCCAGCAGCTTATCCCCACGCATCGGGGGGCAGTATTTT. Translated: CASSLSPRIGGQYF.

The chain combines TRBV18 with TRBJ1-2, with 9 positions matching TRBD1. V lost 2 bases and J lost 8; bases outside the gene matches: 9. The CDR3 loop spans 15 amino acids. The germline gives CDR1 KGHSH, CDR2 LQKENI. CDR3 nucleotides: TGTGCCAGCTCACCAACAGCTACAGGGGGCGGGGGCTACACCTTC. Translated, it gives CASSPTATGGGGYTF.

This clone has only a few counts. CDR3 protein: CASSYSSRGPYEQYF. CDR3 coding DNA: TGTGCCAGCAGTTACTCAAGCAGGGGGCCCTACGAGCAGTACTTC. The chain uses TRBV6-5 and TRBJ2-7; 8 nucleotides align to TRBD1. CDR1 is MNHEY, CDR2 SVGAGI, per germline. The length of the CDR3 is 15 residues. Trimming cost V 0 bases and J 2 bases; bases outside gene matches: 3.

The chain links TRBV18 to TRBJ1-2; 7 nucleotides agree with TRBD1. The CDR3 sequence is 14 residues long. From germline, CDR1 is KGHSH and CDR2 LQKENI. The V gene end was trimmed by 2 bases and the J gene end by 5 bases; junction bases not matched to a gene: 5. DNA for the CDR3: TGTGCCAGCTCACCAGGAGGGGGCGAATATGGCTACACCTTC. Its protein is CASSPGGGEYGYTF.

The chain has TRBV9 and TRBJ2-7; D may be TRBD2 (5 bases). V was shortened by 0 bases and J by 4 bases, with 11 bases between the two germline ends. CDR1 is SGDLS and CDR2 is YYNGEE in the germline V gene. The CDR3 spans 14 residues. The CDR3 spells CASSVGLRGYEQYF. The CDR3 coding sequence is TGTGCCAGCAGCGTAGGGTTACGGGGATACGAGCAGTACTTC.

The chain links TRBV19 to TRBJ1-5; D is ambiguous. Trimming stripped 2 bases from V and 6 bases from J, with 14 bases between. Looked up from germline, CDR1 is LNHDA and CDR2 is SQIVND (reference sequence). This CDR3 region has 15 residues. In DNA form, the CDR3 reads TGTGCCAGTAGTATAACTAGGCCAGGAGGTCAGCCCCAGCATTTT. Protein: CASSITRPGGQPQHF.

The rearrangement links TRBV6-1 to TRBJ2-3; perhaps TRBD1 as D (6 bases). This CDR3 contains 16 residues. V gave up 4 bases and J gave up 0 bases, with 14 bases separating them. The germline gives CDR1 MNHNS, CDR2 SASEGT. CDR3 sequence: CASSATGGASTDTQYF. As DNA, the CDR3 is TGTGCCAGCAGTGCTACTGGGGGCGCGAGCACAGATACGCAGTATTTT.

This chain connects TRBV6-4 to TRBJ2-3; 14 positions agree with TRBD2. The J segment lost 2 bases and the V segment lost 3 bases, leaving 1 base of the junction unmatched. CDR1 is MRHNA, CDR2 SNTAGT, per germline. The CDR3 totals 16 residues. The CDR3 bases are TGTGCCAGCAGTGAGACTAGCGGGGGGGCCACAGATACGCAGTATTTT. Protein sequence: CASSETSGGATDTQYF.

V usage is TRBV15 and J usage is TRBJ2-1; 7 bases match TRBD2. Germline values: CDR1 LNHNV, CDR2 YYDKDF (reference sequence). With 5 bases clipped from V and 0 bases from J, the junction kept 7 bases outside the gene matches. CDR3 size: 16 residues. The CDR3 DNA sequence: TGTGCCACCAGCGAAGGACTAGAGAACTCCTACAATGAGCAGTTCTTC. It yields the protein CATSEGLENSYNEQFF.

This clone was counted only a few times. V is TRBV15 and J is TRBJ2-1; 12 positions agree with TRBD2. With V trimmed by 4 bases and J by 5 bases, 6 bases remained unmatched. This CDR3 is built from 16 residues. Germline CDR1 LNHNV, CDR2 YYDKDF (reference sequence). CDR3 region: CATSTPTSGSHNEQFF. The CDR3 DNA follows: TGTGCCACCAGCACCCCGACTAGCGGGAGCCACAATGAGCAGTTCTTC.